This T cell receptor (beta chain) was documented in a study of cytomegalovirus exposure and HLA in healthy donors. Study-level points and caveats: Further analysis, carried out later, found HLA-associated TCR beta chains more clonally expanded than equally common other chains.

With respect to this clone: Its antigen is not identified.

The PCR had 60 Vbeta and 13 Jbeta primers. Using immunoSEQ multiplex PCR, the repertoire was profiled, and TCRdb retains in-frame clones only, with some absent. The sample comprises approximately 190,000 clones, around 83% of which are singletons, and 1.7% rests with the top ten. This CDR3 spans 18 amino acids. The TCR originated in a man aged 40-49 years in good health and CMV-seropositive. The chain employs TRBV21-1 and TRBJ2-1; TRBD2, the D gene given by the table, was not confirmed from the DNA. TRBV21-1 is shown as a pseudogene. Sequencing was carried out using PBMCs. The CDR3 loop is CASSKWTSTTLKHNEQFF. CDR3 sequence (DNA): TGTGCCAGCAGCAAATGGACTAGCACCACTCTTAAACACAATGAGCAGTTCTTC.